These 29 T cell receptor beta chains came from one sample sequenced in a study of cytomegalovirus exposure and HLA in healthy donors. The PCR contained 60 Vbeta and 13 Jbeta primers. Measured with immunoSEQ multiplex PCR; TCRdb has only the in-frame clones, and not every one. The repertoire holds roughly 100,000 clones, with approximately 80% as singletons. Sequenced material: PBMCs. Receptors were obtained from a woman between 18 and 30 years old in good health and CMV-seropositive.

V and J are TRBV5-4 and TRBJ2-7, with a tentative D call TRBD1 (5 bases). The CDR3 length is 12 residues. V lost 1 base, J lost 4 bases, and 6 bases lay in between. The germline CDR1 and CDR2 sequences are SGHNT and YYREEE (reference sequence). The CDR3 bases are TGTGCCAGCAGCTTGAAGGGGTACGAGCAGTACTTC. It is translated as CASSLKGYEQYF.

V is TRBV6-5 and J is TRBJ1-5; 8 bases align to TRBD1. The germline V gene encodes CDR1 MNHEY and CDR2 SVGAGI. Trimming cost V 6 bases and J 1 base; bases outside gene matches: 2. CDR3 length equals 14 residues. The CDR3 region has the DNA TGTGCCAGCAGCCGACAGGGGAGCAATCAGCCCCAGCATTTT. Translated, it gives CASSRQGSNQPQHF.

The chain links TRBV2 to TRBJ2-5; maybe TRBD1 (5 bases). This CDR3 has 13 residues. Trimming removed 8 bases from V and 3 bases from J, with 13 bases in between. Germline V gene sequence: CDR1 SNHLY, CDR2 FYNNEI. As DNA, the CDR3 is TGTGCCAGCGGGGCGGCGCGAGAAGAGACCCAGTACTTC. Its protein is CASGAAREETQYF.

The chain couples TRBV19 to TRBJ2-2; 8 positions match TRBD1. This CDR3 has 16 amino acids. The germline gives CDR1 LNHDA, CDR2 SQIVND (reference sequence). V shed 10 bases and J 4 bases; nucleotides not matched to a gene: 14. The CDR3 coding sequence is TGTGCCATCGCTAACGACAGGGGTAGTAGCACCGGGGAGCTGTTTTTT. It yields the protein CAIANDRGSSTGELFF.

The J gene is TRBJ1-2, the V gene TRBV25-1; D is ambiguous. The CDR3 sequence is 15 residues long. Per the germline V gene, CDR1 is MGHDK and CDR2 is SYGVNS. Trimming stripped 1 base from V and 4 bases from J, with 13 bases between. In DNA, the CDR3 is TGTGCCAGCAGTGAATTTGCTACTCCCTTCTATGGCTACACCTTC. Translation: CASSEFATPFYGYTF.

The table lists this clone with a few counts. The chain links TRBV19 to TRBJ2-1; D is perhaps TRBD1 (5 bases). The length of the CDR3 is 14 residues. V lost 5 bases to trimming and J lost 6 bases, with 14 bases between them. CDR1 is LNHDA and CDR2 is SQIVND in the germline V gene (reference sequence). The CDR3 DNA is TGTGCCAGTAGTCCGACAGTGTCCGGCAATGAGCAGTTCTTC. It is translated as CASSPTVSGNEQFF.

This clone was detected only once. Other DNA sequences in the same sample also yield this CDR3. The CDR3 spells CASSLGASGPQETQYF. CDR3 DNA: TGCGCCAGCAGCTTGGGGGCTAGCGGGCCGCAAGAGACCCAGTACTTC. The chain uses TRBV5-1 and TRBJ2-5; 8 nucleotides agree with TRBD2. The germline V gene encodes CDR1 SGHRS and CDR2 YFSETQ. V shed 0 bases, J shed 2 bases, and the junction held 6 bases outside the gene matches. This CDR3 has 16 amino acids.

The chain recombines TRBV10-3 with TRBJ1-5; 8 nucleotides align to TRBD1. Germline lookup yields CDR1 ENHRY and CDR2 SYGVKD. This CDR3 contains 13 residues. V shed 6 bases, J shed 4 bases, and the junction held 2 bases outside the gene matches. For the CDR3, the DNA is TGTGCCATCAGGACAGGGGTAAATCAGCCCCAGCATTTT. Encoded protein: CAIRTGVNQPQHF.

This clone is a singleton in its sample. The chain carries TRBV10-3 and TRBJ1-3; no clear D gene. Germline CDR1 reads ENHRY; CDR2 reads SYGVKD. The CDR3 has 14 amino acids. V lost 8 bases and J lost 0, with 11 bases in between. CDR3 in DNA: TGTGCCATCGCGGTCGGTCACTCTGGAAACACCATATATTTT. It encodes CAIAVGHSGNTIYF.

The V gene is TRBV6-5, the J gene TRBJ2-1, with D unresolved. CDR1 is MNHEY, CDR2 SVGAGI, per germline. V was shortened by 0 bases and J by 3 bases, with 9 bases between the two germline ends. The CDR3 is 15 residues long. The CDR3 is CASSYSRLSYNEQFF. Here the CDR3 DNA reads TGTGCCAGCAGTTACTCCCGCCTTAGCTACAATGAGCAGTTCTTC.

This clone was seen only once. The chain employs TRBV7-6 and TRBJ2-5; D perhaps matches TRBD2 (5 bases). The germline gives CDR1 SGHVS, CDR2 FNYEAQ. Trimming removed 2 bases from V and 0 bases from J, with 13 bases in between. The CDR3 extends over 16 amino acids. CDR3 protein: CASSLNSGHYQETQYF. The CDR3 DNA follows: TGTGCCAGCAGCTTAAACAGCGGCCATTACCAAGAGACCCAGTACTTC.

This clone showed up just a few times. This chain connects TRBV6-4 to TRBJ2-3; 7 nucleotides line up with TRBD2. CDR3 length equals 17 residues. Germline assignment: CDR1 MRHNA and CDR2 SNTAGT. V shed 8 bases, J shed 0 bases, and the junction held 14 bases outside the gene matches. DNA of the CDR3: TGTGCCAGCTCCGAACTACCCCTAGCGGTTAGCACAGATACGCAGTATTTT. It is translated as CASSELPLAVSTDTQYF.

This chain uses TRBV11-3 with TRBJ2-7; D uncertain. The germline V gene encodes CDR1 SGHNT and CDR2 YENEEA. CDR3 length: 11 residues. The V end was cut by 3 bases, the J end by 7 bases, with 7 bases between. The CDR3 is CASSFLSEQYF. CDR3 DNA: TGTGCCAGCAGCTTCCTATCTGAGCAGTACTTC.

The CDR3 here is CASSYVSGSVRGTQYF. The CDR3 nucleotides are TGTGCCAGCAGTTACGTTAGCGGGAGCGTTCGGGGTACGCAGTATTTT. This chain joins TRBV6-5 and TRBJ2-3; 9 bases are a match to TRBD2. Trimming at V came to 2 bases and at J to 8 bases, leaving 11 bases not matched to a gene. Germline CDR1 is MNHEY and CDR2 is SVGAGI. The CDR3 covers 16 residues.

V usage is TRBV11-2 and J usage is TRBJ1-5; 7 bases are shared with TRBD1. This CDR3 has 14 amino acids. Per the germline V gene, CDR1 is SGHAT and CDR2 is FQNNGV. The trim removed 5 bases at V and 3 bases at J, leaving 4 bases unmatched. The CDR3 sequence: CASSLTGVNQPQHF. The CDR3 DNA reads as TGTGCCAGCAGCCTTACAGGGGTCAATCAGCCCCAGCATTTT.

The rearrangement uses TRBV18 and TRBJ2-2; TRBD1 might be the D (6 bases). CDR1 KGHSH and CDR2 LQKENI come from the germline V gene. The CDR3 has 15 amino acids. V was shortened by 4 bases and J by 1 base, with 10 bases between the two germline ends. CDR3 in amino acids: CASSHETGNTGELFF. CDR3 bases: TGTGCCAGCTCACACGAGACAGGGAACACCGGGGAGCTGTTTTTT.

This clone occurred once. CDR3 DNA: TGTGCCAGCCGATACAGGGGGGACTATAGTGAAGCTTTCTTT. Its translation: CASRYRGDYSEAFF. The gene calls are TRBV6-5 and TRBJ1-1; 8 bases are a match to TRBD1. The J segment lost 7 bases and the V segment lost 8 bases, leaving 12 bases of the junction unmatched. This CDR3 is 14 amino acids long. In germline, CDR1 is MNHEY, CDR2 SVGAGI.

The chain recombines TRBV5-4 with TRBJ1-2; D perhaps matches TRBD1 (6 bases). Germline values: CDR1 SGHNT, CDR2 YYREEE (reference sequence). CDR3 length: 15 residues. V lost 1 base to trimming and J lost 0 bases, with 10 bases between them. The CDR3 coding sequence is TGTGCCAGCAGCTTGTGGGGGCAGTCTAACTATGGCTACACCTTC. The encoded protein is CASSLWGQSNYGYTF.

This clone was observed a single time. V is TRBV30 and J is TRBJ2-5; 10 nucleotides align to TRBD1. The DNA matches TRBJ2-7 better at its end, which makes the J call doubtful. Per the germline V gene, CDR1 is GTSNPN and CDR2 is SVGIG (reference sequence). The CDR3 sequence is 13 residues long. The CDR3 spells CAWSGGTGDEQYF. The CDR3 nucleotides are TGTGCCTGGAGTGGGGGGACAGGGGACGAGCAGTACTTC.

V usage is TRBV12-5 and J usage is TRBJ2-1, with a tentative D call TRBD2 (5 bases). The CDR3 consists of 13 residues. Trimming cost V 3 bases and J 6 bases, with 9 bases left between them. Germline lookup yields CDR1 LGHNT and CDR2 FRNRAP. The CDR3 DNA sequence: TGTGCTAGTGGTTTAGGCGGGCCCAATGAGCAGTTCTTC. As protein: CASGLGGPNEQFF.

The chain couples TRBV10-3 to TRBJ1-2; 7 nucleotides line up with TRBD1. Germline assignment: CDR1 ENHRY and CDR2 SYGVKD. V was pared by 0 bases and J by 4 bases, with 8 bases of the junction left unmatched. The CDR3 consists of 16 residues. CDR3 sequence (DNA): TGTGCCATCAGTGAGTCGGGGGACAGTTCGGGCTATGGCTACACCTTC. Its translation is CAISESGDSSGYGYTF.

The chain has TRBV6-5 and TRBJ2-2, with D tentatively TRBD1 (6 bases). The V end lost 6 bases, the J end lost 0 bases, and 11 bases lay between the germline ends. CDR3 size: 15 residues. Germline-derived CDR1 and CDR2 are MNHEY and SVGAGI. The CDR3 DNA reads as TGTGCCAGCAGGACCGGGACAACGAACACCGGGGAGCTGTTTTTT. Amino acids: CASRTGTTNTGELFF.

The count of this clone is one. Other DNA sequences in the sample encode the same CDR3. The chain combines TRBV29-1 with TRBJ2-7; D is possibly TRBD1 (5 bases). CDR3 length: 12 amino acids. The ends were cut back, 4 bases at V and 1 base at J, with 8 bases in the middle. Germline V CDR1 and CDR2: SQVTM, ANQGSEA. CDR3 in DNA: TGCAGCGTTGGGCAGGGATCCTACGAGCAGTACTTC. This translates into CSVGQGSYEQYF.

The CDR3 DNA follows: TGTGCCAGCTCAATAACTAGCGGGAGCCTACTCAGCTCCTACGAGCAGTACTTC. Protein product: CASSITSGSLLSSYEQYF. This chain joins TRBV18 and TRBJ2-7; 11 nucleotides match TRBD2. Looked up from germline, CDR1 is KGHSH and CDR2 is LQKENI. The CDR3 runs to 18 residues. The ends lost 5 bases at V and 0 bases at J; junction bases unmatched: 12.

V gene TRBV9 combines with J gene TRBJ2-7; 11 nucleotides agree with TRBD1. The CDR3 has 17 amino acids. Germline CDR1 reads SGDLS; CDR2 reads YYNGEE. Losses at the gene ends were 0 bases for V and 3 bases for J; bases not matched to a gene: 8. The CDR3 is CASSVGDSGQGVYEQYF. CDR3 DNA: TGTGCCAGCAGCGTAGGTGACTCGGGACAGGGGGTCTACGAGCAGTACTTC.

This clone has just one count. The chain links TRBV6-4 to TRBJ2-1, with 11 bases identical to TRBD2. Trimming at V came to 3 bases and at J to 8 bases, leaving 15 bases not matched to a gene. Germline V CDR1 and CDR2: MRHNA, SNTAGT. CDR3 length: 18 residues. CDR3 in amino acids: CASSDFRVAGGPVDEQFF. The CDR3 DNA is TGTGCCAGCAGTGATTTTAGAGTAGCGGGAGGGCCGGTAGATGAGCAGTTCTTC.

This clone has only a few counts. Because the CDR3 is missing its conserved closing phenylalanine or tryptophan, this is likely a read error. The CDR3 protein is CASSQSGDSNQPQHV. The CDR3 region has the DNA TGCGCCAGCAGCCAATCCGGGGACAGCAATCAGCCCCAGCATGTT. The V and J genes are TRBV4-1 and TRBJ1-5; perhaps TRBD1 as D (5 bases). The CDR3 has 15 residues. The germline CDR1 and CDR2 sequences are MGHRA and YSYEKL. V was cut by 2 bases and J by 1 base, with 9 bases left in between.

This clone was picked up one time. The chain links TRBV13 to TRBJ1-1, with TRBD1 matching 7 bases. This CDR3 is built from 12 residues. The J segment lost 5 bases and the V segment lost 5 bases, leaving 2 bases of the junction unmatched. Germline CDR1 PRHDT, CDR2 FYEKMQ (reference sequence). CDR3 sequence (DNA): TGTGCCAGCAGCATACAGGGGACTGAAGCTTTCTTT. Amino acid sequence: CASSIQGTEAFF. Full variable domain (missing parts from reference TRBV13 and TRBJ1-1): AAGVIQSPRHLIKEKRETATLKCYPIPRHDTVYWYQQGPGQDPQFLISFYEKMQSDKGSIPDRFSAQQFSDYHSELNMSSLELGDSALYFCASSIQGTEAFFGQGTRLTVV.

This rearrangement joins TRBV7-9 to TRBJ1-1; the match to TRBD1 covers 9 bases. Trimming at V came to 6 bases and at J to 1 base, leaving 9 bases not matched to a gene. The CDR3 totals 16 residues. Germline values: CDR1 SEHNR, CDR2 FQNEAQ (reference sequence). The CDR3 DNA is TGTGCCAGCAGGTTCGGACAGGGGCAGGGGAACACTGAAGCTTTCTTT. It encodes CASRFGQGQGNTEAFF.